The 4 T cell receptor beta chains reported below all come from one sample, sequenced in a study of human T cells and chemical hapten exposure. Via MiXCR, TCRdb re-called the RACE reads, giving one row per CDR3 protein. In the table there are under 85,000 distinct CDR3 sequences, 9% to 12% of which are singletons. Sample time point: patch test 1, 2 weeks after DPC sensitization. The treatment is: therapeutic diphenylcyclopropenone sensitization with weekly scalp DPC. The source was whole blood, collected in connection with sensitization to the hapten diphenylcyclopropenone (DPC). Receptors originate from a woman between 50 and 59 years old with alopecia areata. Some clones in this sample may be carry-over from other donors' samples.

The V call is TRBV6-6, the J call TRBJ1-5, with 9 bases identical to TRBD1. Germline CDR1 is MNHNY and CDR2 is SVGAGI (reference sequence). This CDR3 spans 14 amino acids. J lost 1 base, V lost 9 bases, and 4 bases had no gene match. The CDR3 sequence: CASTTGGSNQPQHF. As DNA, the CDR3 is TGTGCCAGTACGACAGGGGGGAGCAATCAGCCCCAGCATTTT.

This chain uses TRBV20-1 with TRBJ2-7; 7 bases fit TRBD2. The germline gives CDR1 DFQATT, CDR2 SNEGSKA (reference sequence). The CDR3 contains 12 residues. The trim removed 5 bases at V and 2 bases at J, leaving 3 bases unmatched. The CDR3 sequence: CSALADAYEQYF. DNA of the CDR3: TGCAGTGCTCTAGCGGATGCCTACGAGCAGTACTTC.

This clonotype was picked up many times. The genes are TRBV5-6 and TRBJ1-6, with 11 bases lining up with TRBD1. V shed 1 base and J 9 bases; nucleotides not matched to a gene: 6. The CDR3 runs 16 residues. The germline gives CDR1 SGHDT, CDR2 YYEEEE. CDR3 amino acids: CASSLLAGTGGSPLHF. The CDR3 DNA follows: TGTGCCAGCAGCTTGCTGGCCGGGACAGGGGGTTCACCCCTCCACTTT.

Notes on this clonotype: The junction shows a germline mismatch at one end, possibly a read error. The CDR3 DNA reads as TGTGCCAGCAGCTTAAAGGGAGCTAACTATGGCTTCACCTTC. It codes for CASSLKGANYGFTF. The J gene is TRBJ1-2, the V gene TRBV11-2; D not resolved. The CDR3 is made up of 14 amino acids. Germline V gene data show CDR1 as SGHAT and CDR2 as FQNNGV.